The 4 T cell receptor beta chains given below trace back to one sample, sequenced in a study of cytomegalovirus exposure and HLA in healthy donors. This PCR relied on a set of 60 Vbeta primers and 13 Jbeta primers. The repertoire was sequenced with immunoSEQ multiplex PCR; TCRdb's copy has only in-frame clones and lacks some. The sample has 200,000 to 250,000 clones, approximately 84% seen once. The sample taken for sequencing was PBMCs. The source of these receptors is a woman aged 40 to 50 in good health and CMV-seronegative.

This chain uses TRBV9 with TRBJ2-3; TRBD2 matches at 7 bases. The CDR3 sequence is 16 residues long. The junction had 16 bases not matched to a gene; V was cut back by 4 bases and J by 8 bases. In germline, CDR1 is SGDLS, CDR2 YYNGEE. CDR3 loop: CASSPGARLASGTQYF. The CDR3 nucleotides read TGTGCCAGCAGCCCCGGGGCGAGACTAGCATCTGGTACGCAGTATTTT.

This clone was detected only a few times. The chain links TRBV28 to TRBJ1-4, with D possibly matching TRBD1 (5 bases). The germline CDR1 and CDR2 sequences are MDHEN and SYDVKM. Trimming pared 5 bases from V and 5 bases from J, leaving 15 bases between. There are 15 residues in the CDR3. CDR3 sequence reads: CASSEIPGMNEKLFF. The DNA of the CDR3 is TGTGCCAGCAGTGAAATCCCAGGGATGAATGAAAAACTGTTTTTT.

The genes are TRBV29-1 and TRBJ1-5; 8 bases fit TRBD1. The germline CDR1 and CDR2 sequences are SQVTM and ANQGSEA. This CDR3 region has 11 residues. Trimming cost V 6 bases and J 11 bases; bases outside gene matches: 6. This CDR3 is CSVGTGQAQHF. The CDR3 nucleotides are TGCAGCGTGGGTACGGGACAGGCCCAGCATTTT.

The chain couples TRBV15 to TRBJ1-1, with a tentative D call TRBD1 (5 bases). The V and J ends lost 0 bases and 5 bases respectively, with 13 bases between them. CDR1 LNHNV and CDR2 YYDKDF come from the germline V gene (reference sequence). This CDR3 has 15 residues. CDR3 amino acids: CATSRDGREGTEAFF. The CDR3 nucleotides read TGTGCCACCAGCAGAGATGGGAGGGAGGGGACTGAAGCTTTCTTT.